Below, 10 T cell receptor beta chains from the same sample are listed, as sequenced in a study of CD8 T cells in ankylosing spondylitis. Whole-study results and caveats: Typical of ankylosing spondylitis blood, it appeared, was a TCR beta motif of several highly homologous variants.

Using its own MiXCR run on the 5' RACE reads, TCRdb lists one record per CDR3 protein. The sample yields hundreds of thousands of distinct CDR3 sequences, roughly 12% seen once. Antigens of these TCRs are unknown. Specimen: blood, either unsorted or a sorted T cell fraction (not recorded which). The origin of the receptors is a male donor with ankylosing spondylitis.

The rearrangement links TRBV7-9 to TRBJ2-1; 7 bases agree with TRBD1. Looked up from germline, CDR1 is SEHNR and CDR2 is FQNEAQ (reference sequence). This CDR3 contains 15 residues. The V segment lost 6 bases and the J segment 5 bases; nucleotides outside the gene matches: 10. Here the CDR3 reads CASRGWPQGDNEQFF. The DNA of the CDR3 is TGTGCCAGCAGAGGTTGGCCCCAGGGGGACAATGAGCAGTTCTTC.

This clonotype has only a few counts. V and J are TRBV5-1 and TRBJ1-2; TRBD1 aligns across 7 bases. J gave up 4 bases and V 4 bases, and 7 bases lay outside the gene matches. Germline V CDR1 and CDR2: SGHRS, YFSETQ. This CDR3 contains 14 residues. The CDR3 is CASSVGTESYGYTF. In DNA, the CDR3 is TGCGCCAGCAGCGTGGGGACAGAATCCTATGGCTACACCTTC.

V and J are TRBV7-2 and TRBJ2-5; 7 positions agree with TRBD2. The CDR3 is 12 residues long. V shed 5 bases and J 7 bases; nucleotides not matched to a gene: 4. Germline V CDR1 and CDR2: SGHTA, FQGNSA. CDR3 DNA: TGTGCCAGCAGCAACCCGGGGGGGACCCAGTACTTC. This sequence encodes CASSNPGGTQYF. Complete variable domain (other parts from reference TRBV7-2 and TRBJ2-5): GAGVSQSPSNKVTEKGKDVELRCDPISGHTALYWYRQSLGQGLEFLIYFQGNSAPDKSGLPSDRFSAERTGGSVSTLTIQRTQQEDSAVYLCASSNPGGTQYFGPGTRLLVL.

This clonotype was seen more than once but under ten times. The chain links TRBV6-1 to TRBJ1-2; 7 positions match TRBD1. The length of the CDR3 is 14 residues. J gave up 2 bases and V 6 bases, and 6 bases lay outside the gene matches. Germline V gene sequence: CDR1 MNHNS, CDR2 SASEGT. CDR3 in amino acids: CASRILTGNYGYTF. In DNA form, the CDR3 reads TGTGCCAGCAGGATTTTGACAGGGAACTATGGCTACACCTTC.

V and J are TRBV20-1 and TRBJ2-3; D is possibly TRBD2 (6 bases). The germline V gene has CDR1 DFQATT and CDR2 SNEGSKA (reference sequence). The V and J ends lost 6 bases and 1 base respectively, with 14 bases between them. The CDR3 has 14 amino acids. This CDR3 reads CSAFRWEGTDTQYF. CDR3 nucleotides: TGCAGTGCCTTTCGGTGGGAGGGCACAGATACGCAGTATTTT.

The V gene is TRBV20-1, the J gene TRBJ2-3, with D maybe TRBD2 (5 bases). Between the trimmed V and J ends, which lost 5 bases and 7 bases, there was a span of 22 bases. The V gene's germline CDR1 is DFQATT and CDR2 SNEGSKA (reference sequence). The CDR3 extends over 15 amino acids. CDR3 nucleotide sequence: TGCAGTGCTGGAGCGGTGCGACTCCCTTGGAATACGCAGTATTTT. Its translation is CSAGAVRLPWNTQYF.

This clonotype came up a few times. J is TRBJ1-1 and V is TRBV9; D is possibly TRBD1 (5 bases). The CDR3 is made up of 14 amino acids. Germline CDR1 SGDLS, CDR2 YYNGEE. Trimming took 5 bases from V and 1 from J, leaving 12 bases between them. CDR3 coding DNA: TGTGCCAGCAGGAGGGACTTCGGGAACACTGAAGCTTTCTTT. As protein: CASRRDFGNTEAFF.

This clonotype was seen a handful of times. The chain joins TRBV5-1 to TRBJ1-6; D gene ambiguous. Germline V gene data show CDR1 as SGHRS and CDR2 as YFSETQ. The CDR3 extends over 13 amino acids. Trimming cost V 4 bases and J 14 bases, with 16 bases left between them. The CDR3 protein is CASSPDTVISLHF. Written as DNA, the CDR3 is TGCGCCAGCAGCCCGGATACTGTTATATCCCTCCACTTT.

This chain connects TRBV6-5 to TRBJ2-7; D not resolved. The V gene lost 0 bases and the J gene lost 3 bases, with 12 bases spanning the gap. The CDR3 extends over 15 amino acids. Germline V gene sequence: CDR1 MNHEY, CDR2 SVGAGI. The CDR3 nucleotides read TGTGCCAGCAGTTACTCGTCTCTGGGCCACTACGAGCAGTACTTC. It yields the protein CASSYSSLGHYEQYF.

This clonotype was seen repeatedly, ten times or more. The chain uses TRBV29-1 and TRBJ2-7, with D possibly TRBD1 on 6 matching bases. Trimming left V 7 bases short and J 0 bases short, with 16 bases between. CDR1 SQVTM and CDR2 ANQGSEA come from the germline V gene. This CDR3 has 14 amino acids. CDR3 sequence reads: CSATRTGISYEQYF. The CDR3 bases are TGCAGCGCGACTCGCACAGGGATCTCCTACGAGCAGTACTTC.